This is a list of T cell receptor beta chains from one sample in a study of T-cell reconstitution after alpha-beta-depleted transplantation in children. Each CDR3 protein gets one entry after TCRdb re-called the PCR reads with MiXCR. The sample records 900,000 or so distinct CDR3 sequences, about 15% being singletons. This specimen consisted of PBMCs, mostly from graft donor cells, obtained 360 days after TCRalphabeta/CD19-depleted stem cell transplant. These receptors all stem from a male patient between 5 and 17 years old who had a stem cell transplant for acute lymphoblastic leukemia, so the T cells may come from the graft donor. Each CDR3 is given with its conserved first and last residue. A D gene is named only where the DNA matches it firmly. Some rows have no size entry. The others give once, few or many, or a class for an expanded clone.

TRBV5-1	many	TRBJ1-1	TRBD1	CASRQGNTEAFF	TGTGCCAGCAGACAGGGGAACACTGAAGCTTTCTTT
TRBV27	few	TRBJ2-7	-	CASSTLGRLPHEQYF	TGTGCCAGCAGCACTCTCGGCAGGCTCCCCCACGAGCAGTACTTC
TRBV7-9	-	TRBJ1-5	TRBD1	CASGRQGNQPQHF	TGTGCCAGCGGTCGACAGGGGAATCAGCCCCAGCATTTT
TRBV5-5	many	TRBJ2-7	-	CASSLQDSYEQYF	TGTGCCAGCAGCCTTCAGGATTCCTACGAGCAGTACTTC
TRBV7-9	-	TRBJ2-7	-	CASSPTRDLEQYF	TGTGCCAGCAGCCCGACTAGAGATTTAGAGCAGTACTTC
TRBV10-3	many	TRBJ2-2	-	CATKGRDTGELFF	TGTGCCACCAAAGGTCGCGACACCGGGGAGCTGTTTTTT
TRBV29-1	many	TRBJ2-7	TRBD2	CSAAGTSGRSINEQYF	TGCAGCGCAGCCGGGACTAGCGGGAGAAGCATAAACGAGCAGTACTTC
TRBV6-1	many	TRBJ2-7	TRBD1	CASSRDRGFYEQYF	TGTGCCAGCAGTCGGGACAGGGGGTTCTACGAGCAGTACTTC
TRBV7-3	-	TRBJ1-5	-	CASSRVGLGRQPQHF	TGTGCCAGCAGCCGGGTCGGGCTGGGTCGGCAGCCCCAGCATTTT
TRBV18	-	TRBJ2-3	TRBD2	CASSRSAGGRDTQYF	TGTGCCAGCTCACGTTCAGCGGGAGGGAGAGATACGCAGTATTTT
TRBV14	-	TRBJ2-1	TRBD2	CASSPGTTTLYNEQFF	TGTGCCAGCAGTCCCGGGACTACGACCCTTTACAATGAGCAGTTCTTC
TRBV12-3/TRBV12-4	few	TRBJ1-2	-	CASTRGGYGYTF	TGTGCCAGCACCCGCGGGGGATATGGCTACACCTTC
TRBV6-5	-	TRBJ2-7	-	CASSYSTGDSYSYEQYF	TGTGCCAGCAGTTACTCGACGGGCGACAGTTATTCCTACGAGCAGTACTTC
TRBV5-1	-	TRBJ2-3	-	CASSYLASEPSTDTQYF	TGCGCCAGCAGCTACCTCGCCTCAGAACCTAGCACAGATACGCAGTATTTT
TRBV12-3/TRBV12-4	few	TRBJ2-2	TRBD2	CASVLSGNRAGELFF	TGTGCCAGCGTACTTAGCGGGAATCGGGCCGGGGAGCTGTTTTTT
TRBV15	-	TRBJ2-5	-	CAAGNRDSKETQYF	TGTGCCGCGGGAAACCGGGACAGCAAAGAGACCCAGTACTTC
TRBV12-3/TRBV12-4	-	TRBJ2-4	TRBD1	CASSTDRGRAKNIQYF	TGTGCCAGCAGTACTGACAGGGGGCGAGCCAAAAACATTCAGTACTTC
TRBV4-1	-	TRBJ2-7	-	CASSQGKLAPAREQYF	TGCGCCAGCAGCCAAGGAAAGCTAGCTCCAGCTCGCGAGCAGTACTTC
TRBV10-2	few	TRBJ2-7	TRBD1	CATKGQGASYEQYF	TGCGCCACAAAGGGGCAGGGGGCCTCCTACGAGCAGTACTTC
TRBV20-1	-	TRBJ2-1	-	CSTHRETVYNEQFF	TGCAGTACCCACAGGGAAACAGTATACAATGAGCAGTTCTTC
TRBV5-1	few	TRBJ1-1	TRBD1	CASSRDRNPEAFF	TGCGCCAGCAGCCGGGACAGAAACCCCGAAGCTTTCTTT
TRBV20-1	few	TRBJ2-3	-	CSAIRESRTDTQYF	TGCAGTGCTATCCGGGAGAGTCGCACAGATACGCAGTATTTT
TRBV6-1	-	TRBJ2-2	TRBD1	CASRRSDRVDTGELFF	TGTGCCAGCAGAAGATCTGACAGGGTTGACACCGGGGAGCTGTTTTTT
TRBV4-1	-	TRBJ2-1	TRBD2	CASSDYGEVLAGGVNEQFF	TGCGCCAGCAGCGATTATGGGGAAGTTCTAGCGGGAGGGGTGAATGAGCAGTTCTTC
TRBV20-1	few	TRBJ2-7	-	CSARYNSYEQYF	TGCAGTGCTAGATACAACAGCTACGAGCAGTACTTC
TRBV7-3	-	TRBJ2-7	-	CASSPLEGGVDEQYF	TGTGCCAGCAGCCCCCTCGAGGGGGGAGTTGACGAGCAGTACTTC
TRBV11-3	few	TRBJ2-6	TRBD1	CASSLDGTGVGANVLTF	TGTGCCAGCAGCTTAGACGGGACAGGGGTTGGGGCCAACGTCCTGACTTTC
TRBV12-3/TRBV12-4	many	TRBJ2-7	-	CASSFGREQYF	TGTGCCAGCAGTTTTGGAAGGGAGCAGTACTTC
TRBV7-9	-	TRBJ2-1	-	CASSLAIRDSLYNEQFF	TGTGCCAGCAGCTTAGCTATCCGGGACTCCTTATACAATGAGCAGTTCTTC
TRBV7-9	-	TRBJ2-1	TRBD2	CASRGLADEQFF	TGTGCCAGCAGGGGACTAGCGGATGAGCAGTTCTTC
TRBV5-1	-	TRBJ1-4	-	CASSLGTGNEKLFF	TGCGCCAGCAGCTTGGGGACGGGTAATGAAAAACTGTTTTTT
TRBV11-3	few	TRBJ2-1	-	CASSLGLVFLHEQFF	TGTGCCAGCAGCTTGGGGCTAGTTTTTCTCCATGAGCAGTTCTTC
TRBV4-1	-	TRBJ2-1	TRBD1	CASSEGQGNFNEQFF	TGCGCCAGCAGCGAGGGACAGGGAAACTTCAATGAGCAGTTCTTC